This TCR beta chain was observed in a study of technical replicates of blood from a few donors. V trimming: 4 bases; J trimming: 5 bases; junction bases outside the gene matches: 4. Germline V gene lookup returns CDR1 SGHRS and CDR2 YFSETQ. The CDR3 spans 13 residues. Repertoires were generated with immunoSEQ multiplex PCR, while TCRdb's copy carries only in-frame clones and drops some. There are roughly 82,000 clones in the sample; over 95% occur only once, and 0.3% to 0.45% lies in the top ten. The sample comprised T cells isolated from PBMCs. The chain is built from TRBV5-1 and TRBJ1-1, with 8 bases fitting TRBD1. This TCR derives from a human donor in good health. The CDR3 here is CASSLRGPTEAFF. As DNA, the CDR3 is TGCGCCAGCAGCCTCAGGGGGCCTACTGAAGCTTTCTTT. Using reference TRBV5-1 and TRBJ1-1 for the parts outside the CDR3, the full variable domain is KAGVTQTPRYLIKTRGQQVTLSCSPISGHRSVSWYQQTPGQGLQFLFEYFSETQRNKGNFPGRFSGRQFSNSRSEMNVSTLELGDSALYLCASSLRGPTEAFFGQGTRLTVV.